Below, 20 T cell receptor beta chains from the same sample are listed, as sequenced in a study of CD8+ T cells in alopecia areata (dated by TCRdb to the late 2010s). Peripheral blood and lesional scalp punch biopsies were obtained from patients with alopecia areata. Library preparation was by the immunoSEQ multiplex PCR assay. RNA was extracted from all samples and reverse transcribed into cDNA as template for TCR sequencing. The clones in this table, taken by TCRdb from immuneACCESS, are in-frame only. Not every clone is retained; where verified, under half of the shortfall comes from an unresolved V gene, and the cause of the rest is unknown. Here the sample has more than 8,500 clones; approximately 70% occur a single time. The ten largest make up roughly 15% of the sample. Sample: skin. These receptors originate from a human donor with alopecia areata.

The V gene is TRBV2, the J gene TRBJ2-2; D unresolved. The germline V gene encodes CDR1 SNHLY and CDR2 FYNNEI. This CDR3 has 13 amino acids. Trimming left V 6 bases short and J 1 base short, with 6 bases between. The CDR3 reads CASRTVNTGELFF. CDR3 DNA sequence: TGTGCCAGCAGGACGGTGAACACCGGGGAGCTGTTTTTT.

DNA of the CDR3: TGCAGCGTTGAGATAATAAGAGGGGACGCTGGCTACACCTTC. It yields the protein CSVEIIRGDAGYTF. The V and J genes are TRBV29-1 and TRBJ1-2, with D perhaps matching TRBD1 (5 bases). The CDR3 consists of 14 residues. Germline V gene sequence: CDR1 SQVTM, CDR2 ANQGSEA. V dropped 3 bases and J dropped 7 bases, with 18 bases sitting between them.

The V and J genes are TRBV15 and TRBJ1-5; D is ambiguous. V shed 8 bases and J shed 1 base, with 9 bases lying between them. Germline loops: CDR1 LNHNV, CDR2 YYDKDF (reference sequence). There are 13 residues in the CDR3. CDR3 amino acids: CATGGVSNQPQHF. In DNA, the CDR3 is TGTGCCACCGGTGGGGTGAGCAATCAGCCCCAGCATTTT.

Sample share makes this clone large. The rearrangement joins TRBV9 to TRBJ2-3; no reliable D call. The CDR3 loop spans 15 amino acids. Per the germline V gene, CDR1 is SGDLS and CDR2 is YYNGEE. The V end was cut by 0 bases, the J end by 6 bases, with 14 bases between. CDR3 region: CASSVGLMDGDTQYF. CDR3 coding DNA: TGTGCCAGCAGCGTAGGCCTGATGGACGGGGATACGCAGTATTTT. Filled out from reference TRBV9 and TRBJ2-3, the complete variable domain reads DSGVTQTPKHLITATGQRVTLRCSPRSGDLSVYWYQQSLDQGLQFLIQYYNGEERAKGNILERFSAQQFPDLHSELNLSSLELGDSALYFCASSVGLMDGDTQYFGPGTRLTVL.

The V and J genes are TRBV5-1 and TRBJ2-1; D is perhaps TRBD2 (6 bases). Germline loops: CDR1 SGHRS, CDR2 YFSETQ. CDR3 length: 15 amino acids. Trimming left V 4 bases short and J 3 bases short, with 14 bases between. CDR3 region: CASSVSRGYYNEQFF. In nucleotides, the CDR3 is TGCGCCAGCAGCGTGTCGCGGGGCTACTACAATGAGCAGTTCTTC.

V gene TRBV10-3 combines with J gene TRBJ2-1; TRBD2 agrees at 11 bases. Trimming removed 5 bases from V and 7 bases from J; junction bases left unmatched: 4. The CDR3 is made up of 14 amino acids. Germline-derived CDR1 and CDR2 are ENHRY and SYGVKD. CDR3 region: CAISTSGSRNEQFF. The CDR3 region has the DNA TGTGCCATCAGTACTAGCGGGAGTCGTAATGAGCAGTTCTTC.

The table lists this clone with a few counts. The CDR3 here is CASRPTSDGELFF. The DNA of the CDR3 is TGTGCCAGCAGACCGACTAGCGACGGGGAGCTGTTTTTT. The chain has TRBV6-5 and TRBJ2-2, with 8 bases matching TRBD2. Germline values: CDR1 MNHEY, CDR2 SVGAGI. Trimming removed 6 bases from V and 7 bases from J; junction bases left unmatched: 4. The CDR3 contains 13 residues.

The chain combines TRBV5-1 with TRBJ2-1; 8 bases fit TRBD2. J was trimmed by 8 bases and V by 3 bases; bases with no gene match: 7. Germline CDR1 and CDR2: SGHRS and YFSETQ. The CDR3 runs 14 residues. The DNA of the CDR3 is TGCGCCAGCAGCTCGGGACTAGGGAGGGATGAGCAGTTCTTC. Its translation: CASSSGLGRDEQFF.

The chain recombines TRBV4-1 with TRBJ2-5; the match to TRBD2 covers 8 bases. Germline V gene lookup returns CDR1 MGHRA and CDR2 YSYEKL. The V segment lost 4 bases and the J segment 5 bases; nucleotides outside the gene matches: 9. The CDR3 is 15 amino acids. The DNA of the CDR3 is TGCGCCAGCAGCCGGAGGCAAGCGGGAGCGGAGACCCAGTACTTC. This encodes CASSRRQAGAETQYF.

The gene calls are TRBV5-1 and TRBJ1-4; the D is unclear. The CDR3 extends over 14 amino acids. V dropped 1 base and J dropped 3 bases, with 7 bases sitting between them. The V gene's germline CDR1 is SGHRS and CDR2 YFSETQ. CDR3 sequence: CASSLRDSNEKLFF. CDR3 nucleotides: TGCGCCAGCAGCTTGAGGGATTCTAATGAAAAACTGTTTTTT.

The V and J genes are TRBV14 and TRBJ1-1; no clear D. The ends were cut back, 4 bases at V and 0 bases at J, with 9 bases in the middle. This CDR3 is built from 14 residues. Germline CDR1 is SGHDN and CDR2 is FVKESK. The CDR3 bases are TGTGCCAGCAGCCGAAGCGGGATGAACACTGAAGCTTTCTTT. Protein sequence: CASSRSGMNTEAFF.

The chain has TRBV5-1 and TRBJ2-6; D not resolved. The CDR3 spans 18 residues. Germline CDR1 and CDR2: SGHRS and YFSETQ. The V gene lost 3 bases and the J gene lost 0 bases, with 16 bases spanning the gap. CDR3 nucleotide sequence: TGCGCCAGCAGCTCAGCGCCAGGTACTACCTCTGGGGCCAACGTCCTGACTTTC. Encoded protein: CASSSAPGTTSGANVLTF.

This chain joins TRBV29-1 and TRBJ1-1; D is undetermined. V lost 7 bases and J 0 bases, leaving 15 bases between the germline ends. The CDR3 length is 14 residues. Per the germline V gene, CDR1 is SQVTM and CDR2 is ANQGSEA. The DNA of the CDR3 is TGCAGCGGGGCCATCCAGCTCTTGAACACTGAAGCTTTCTTT. This encodes CSGAIQLLNTEAFF.

There are a few counts of this clone. V and J are TRBV6-5 and TRBJ2-7; D unresolved. The CDR3 covers 13 residues. Germline CDR1 reads MNHEY; CDR2 reads SVGAGI. V was cut by 4 bases and J by 3 bases, with 10 bases left in between. CDR3 residues: CASSSSLDYEQYF. CDR3 sequence (DNA): TGTGCCAGCAGTTCGTCTCTGGACTACGAGCAGTACTTC.

This clone was observed a handful of times. The chain recombines TRBV11-2 with TRBJ1-1; no reliable D call. Germline assignment: CDR1 SGHAT and CDR2 FQNNGV. This CDR3 has 13 amino acids. Trimming cost V 3 bases and J 5 bases, with 10 bases left between them. The CDR3 here is CASSFQTGTEAFF. In nucleotides, the CDR3 is TGTGCCAGCAGCTTCCAGACGGGTACTGAAGCTTTCTTT.

The V gene is TRBV29-1, the J gene TRBJ2-3; 11 bases are shared with TRBD2. The germline gives CDR1 SQVTM, CDR2 ANQGSEA. CDR3 length equals 16 residues. V lost 4 bases to trimming and J lost 0 bases; unmatched junction nucleotides: 6. For the CDR3, the DNA is TGCAGCGTTGTTTGGGGACTAGCGGCTAGCACAGATACGCAGTATTTT. Protein sequence: CSVVWGLAASTDTQYF.

The rearrangement links TRBV6-5 to TRBJ1-2; unclear D gene. CDR1 is MNHEY and CDR2 is SVGAGI in the germline V gene. CDR3 size: 15 residues. With 6 bases removed from V and 4 bases from J, the gap between germline ends came to 18 bases. CDR3 in DNA: TGTGCCAGCAGCCCTACGGGATTTAGGGTCTATGGCTACACCTTC. Protein: CASSPTGFRVYGYTF.

This clone has just a few counts. This chain connects TRBV4-2 to TRBJ2-5; D is unclear. This CDR3 is built from 13 residues. Trimming cost V 3 bases and J 5 bases, with 10 bases left between them. The germline CDR1 and CDR2 sequences are LGHNA and YNFKEQ. This CDR3 reads CASSQSTRETQYF. DNA for the CDR3: TGTGCCAGCAGCCAGTCTACCCGCGAGACCCAGTACTTC.

The CDR3 loop reads CASSPQRTLGRDNEQFF. The DNA for the CDR3 is TGTGCCAGCTCACCCCAGAGGACTCTGGGCAGAGACAATGAGCAGTTCTTC. V usage is TRBV18 and J usage is TRBJ2-1; maybe TRBD2 (5 bases). Looked up from germline, CDR1 is KGHSH and CDR2 is LQKENI. Trimming took 3 bases from V and 5 from J, leaving 20 bases between them. This CDR3 region has 17 residues.

The chain couples TRBV7-2 to TRBJ2-1, with D possibly matching TRBD1 (6 bases). The CDR3 sequence is 16 residues long. Germline assignment: CDR1 SGHTA and CDR2 FQGNSA. V shed 3 bases and J shed 1 base, with 13 bases lying between them. The DNA of the CDR3 is TGTGCCAGCAGCTTTTGGGGGCAGGGTTCCTACAATGAGCAGTTCTTC. Protein: CASSFWGQGSYNEQFF.